The 17 T cell receptor beta chains below were found in one sample sequenced in a study of tumor and adjacent non-tumor tissue in lung cancer. RNA was extracted from bulk tissue without any cell sorting. A modified ARM-PCR protocol with three rounds of nested PCR amplified TCRbeta. TCRdb re-derived calls from the multiplex PCR reads in MiXCR, one entry per CDR3 protein. The data show 100,000 to 150,000 distinct CDR3 sequences, over 65% seen once. Sequencing was done on a sample of lung tumor tissue. These receptors came from a man aged 25-40 years with non-small cell lung cancer.

On this clonotype: Given a much more abundant clone one base away, this may be a read error. The rearrangement links TRBV12-3 or TRBV12-4 to TRBJ1-6, with unresolved D. The CDR3 consists of 16 residues. CDR3: CASSSDPSSYNSPLLF. CDR3 bases: TGTGCCAGCAGTTCGGATCCAAGCTCCTATAATTCACCCCTCCTCTTT.

Comments on this clonotype: No conserved phenylalanine or tryptophan ends this CDR3, so it is likely a read error. The chain joins TRBV6-5 to TRBJ2-3, with D tentatively TRBD2 (6 bases). CDR3 length: 14 amino acids. Germline V CDR1 and CDR2: MNHEY, SVGAGI. V was trimmed by 2 bases and J by 4 bases, leaving 10 bases between them. The CDR3 sequence: CASSYGASADTQYL. The CDR3 DNA follows: TGTGCCAGCAGTTACGGGGCTAGCGCAGATACGCAGTATTTA.

A remark on this clonotype: A single base separates this from a much larger clone, so it may be a read error. This sequence joins TRBV12-3 or TRBV12-4 and TRBJ1-2; 8 bases are shared with TRBD1. CDR3 length: 11 amino acids. Germline trimming cut 7 bases from V and 13 bases from J; bases unmatched to any gene: 8. The CDR3 DNA reads TGTGCCAGCACTTCGACAGGGGAACGCACCTTC. Translating gives CASTSTGERTF.

Comments on this clonotype: Sequence at one end of the junction differs from germline and may be a read error. The V and J genes are TRBV11-2 and TRBJ2-1, with D perhaps TRBD1 or TRBD2 (6 bases each). Looked up from germline, CDR1 is SGHAT and CDR2 is FQNNGV. The CDR3 is 17 residues long. CDR3 in DNA: TGTGCTAGCAGCTTAGATTGGCGCAGGGGACTTGGGGATGAGCAGTGCTTC. Amino acids: CASSLDWRRGLGDEQCF.

Concerning this clonotype: One junction end disagrees with the germline gene, perhaps due to a read error. The chain recombines TRBV20-1 with TRBJ2-1; D possibly corresponds to TRBD2 (5 bases). This CDR3 has 13 amino acids. In germline, CDR1 is DFQATT, CDR2 SNEGSKA (reference sequence). CDR3 sequence: CSTRDGLSNEQFF. CDR3 nucleotides: TGCAGTACTAGGGATGGTCTTTCGAACGAGCAGTTCTTC.

A remark on this clonotype: Sequence at one end of the junction differs from germline and may be a read error. The V gene is TRBV5-1, the J gene TRBJ2-1; 8 bases are shared with TRBD2. CDR1 SGHRS and CDR2 YFSETQ come from the germline V gene. CDR3 size: 15 residues. The CDR3, as DNA: TGCGCCAGCAGGTTGGTTCTAGCGGGCGACAATGAGCAGTTCTTC. Encoded protein: CASRLVLAGDNEQFF.

Regarding this clonotype: Mismatch with germline at one junction end may stem from a read error. The gene calls are TRBV6-4 and TRBJ2-3; D is perhaps TRBD2 (6 bases). This CDR3 comprises 14 residues. Germline loops: CDR1 MRHNA, CDR2 SNTAGT. The CDR3 protein is CASSDDGSIDTQYF. The CDR3 nucleotides read TGTGCCAGCAGTGACGACGGGAGCATAGATACGCAGTATTTT.

This clonotype occurred a few times. The chain is built from TRBV5-4 and TRBJ1-1; possible D gene TRBD1, 5 bases. Germline V gene lookup returns CDR1 SGHNT and CDR2 YYREEE (reference sequence). With 0 bases removed from V and 0 bases from J, the gap between germline ends came to 15 bases. There are 17 residues in the CDR3. The CDR3 loop reads CASSLGGVGRLNTEAFF. CDR3 DNA: TGTGCCAGCAGCTTGGGGGGGGTCGGACGGTTGAACACTGAAGCTTTCTTT. Drawing the rest from reference TRBV5-4 and TRBJ1-1, the complete variable domain is ETGVTQSPTHLIKTRGQQVTLRCSSQSGHNTVSWYQQALGQGPQFIFQYYREEENGRGNFPPRFSGLQFPNYSSELNVNALELDDSALYLCASSLGGVGRLNTEAFFGQGTRLTVV.

This chain connects TRBV6-1 to TRBJ2-7; D remains ambiguous. The CDR3 runs 15 residues. Trimming left V 2 bases short and J 6 bases short, with 17 bases between. CDR1 is MNHNS and CDR2 is SASEGT in the germline V gene. CDR3 DNA: TGTGCCAGCAGTGAACAATTGACCGTAGCCTGCGAGCAGTACTTC. Translated, it gives CASSEQLTVACEQYF.

Note on this clonotype: This could be a read error, since a much larger clone is one nucleotide away. This chain links TRBV20-1 with TRBJ1-3, with unresolved D. V lost 3 bases, J lost 0 bases, and 12 bases lay in between. Germline CDR1 DFQATT, CDR2 SNEGSKA (reference sequence). The CDR3 length is 15 residues. In DNA, the CDR3 is TGCAGTGCTAGCTACCCGGACCCCTCTGGAAACACCATATATTTT. Protein product: CSASYPDPSGNTIYF.

As DNA, the CDR3 is TGTGTCAACAGGCCGACAGGGGACTTGGGCGAGCAGTACTTC. Translated, it gives CVNRPTGDLGEQYF. V and J are TRBV6-5 and TRBJ2-7; 8 nucleotides line up with TRBD1. Germline CDR1 reads MNHEY; CDR2 reads SVGAGI. The CDR3 sequence is 14 residues long.

Notes on this clonotype: The junction and the germline gene differ at one end; a read error may be behind it. The chain uses TRBV28 and TRBJ2-7; no definite D call. CDR1 and CDR2 (germline): MDHEN, SYDVKM. This CDR3 has 12 amino acids. CDR3 protein: CSSSPHPCEQYF. The CDR3 DNA follows: TGTTCCAGCAGTCCCCATCCCTGCGAGCAGTACTTC.

The genes are TRBV30 and TRBJ1-1; 9 bases align to TRBD1. The CDR3 length is 16 residues. V shed 1 base and J 4 bases; nucleotides not matched to a gene: 10. CDR1 GTSNPN and CDR2 SVGIG come from the germline V gene (reference sequence). CDR3 DNA: TGTGCCTGGAGTGGCGAACAGGGGGCTGGTGTCACTGAAGCTTTCTTT. It codes for CAWSGEQGAGVTEAFF.

Points on this clonotype: Given a much more abundant clone one base away, this may be a read error. V and J are TRBV4-2 and TRBJ1-1; weak D call: TRBD1 (5 bases). The CDR3 is 15 residues long. Looked up from germline, CDR1 is LGHNA and CDR2 is YNFKEQ. Here the CDR3 DNA reads TGTGCCAGCAGCCAAGAGGGGGGTAAGAACACTGGAGCTTTCTTT. Translated, it gives CASSQEGGKNTGAFF.

This clonotype appeared many times. The chain combines TRBV5-4 with TRBJ1-2; D might be TRBD1 (5 bases). Trimming removed 6 bases from V and 5 bases from J, with 20 bases in between. The CDR3 contains 15 residues. CDR1 is SGHNT, CDR2 YYREEE, per germline (reference sequence). CDR3 in amino acids: CASIPQGEGSYGYTF. The CDR3 DNA follows: TGTGCCAGCATCCCCCAGGGTGAGGGATCGTATGGCTACACCTTC.

A note on this clonotype: The CDR3 does not end in the conserved phenylalanine or tryptophan, so this is likely a read error. V is TRBV4-1 and J is TRBJ1-1; tentatively, D is TRBD1 (5 bases). The CDR3 spans 14 residues. Germline V gives CDR1 MGHRA, CDR2 YSYEKL. V was trimmed by 10 bases and J by 3 bases, leaving 18 bases between them. As DNA, the CDR3 is TGCGCCAACAGTCTGGTGGGGCAGGACACTGAAGCTTTCCTT. Protein sequence: CANSLVGQDTEAFL.

As for this clonotype: A read error may explain this, as a much larger clone is one base away. The rearrangement links TRBV4-1 to TRBJ2-1, with TRBD2 matching over 16 bases. Trimming took 3 bases from V and 11 from J; bases not matched to a gene: 7. The CDR3 consists of 16 residues. Germline values: CDR1 MGHRA, CDR2 YSYEKL. For the CDR3, the DNA is TGCGCCAGCAGCCAGAAGGGACTAGCGGGAGGGAATAAGCAGTTCTTC. It is translated as CASSQKGLAGGNKQFF.